This T cell receptor (beta chain) emerged from a study of glioma-infiltrating T cells. This CDR3 is 14 amino acids long. The germline gives CDR1 MDHEN, CDR2 SYDVKM. Notes on the study in general: Above-expected tissue-blood divergence occurred in all gliomas, most in low-grade ones.

The iRepertoire nested amplicon-rescue multiplex PCR amplified TCR alpha and beta CDR3s from RNA. TCRdb processed the multiplex PCR reads anew with MiXCR; each CDR3 protein has one entry. The data contain approximately 400,000 distinct CDR3 sequences, approximately 42% of them singletons. A word on this clonotype: The antigen is undetermined. A much larger clonotype is one base distant, so this may be a read error.

The gene calls are TRBV28 and TRBJ1-1, with no clear D. The sequenced material came from glioma tissue, nonneoplastic brain tissue, or PBMCs (not recorded which). The origin of this receptor is a human donor with low-grade glioma or glioblastoma, undergoing nonglioma brain surgery, or in good health (not recorded which). DNA for the CDR3: TGTGCCAGCCGGGCGGCGGTTGTGAACACTAAAGCTTTCTTT. Protein: CASRAAVVNTKAFF.